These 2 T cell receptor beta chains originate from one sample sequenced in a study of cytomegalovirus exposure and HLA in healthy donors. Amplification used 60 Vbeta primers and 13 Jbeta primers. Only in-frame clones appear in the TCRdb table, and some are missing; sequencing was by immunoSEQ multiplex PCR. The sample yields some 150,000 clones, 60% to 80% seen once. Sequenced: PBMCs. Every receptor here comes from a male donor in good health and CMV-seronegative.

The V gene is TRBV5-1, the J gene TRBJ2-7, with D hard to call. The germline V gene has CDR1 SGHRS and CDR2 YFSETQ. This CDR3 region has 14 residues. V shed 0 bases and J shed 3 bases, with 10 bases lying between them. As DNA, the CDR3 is TGCGCCAGCAGCTTGGACCCGTCGGGCTACGAGCAGTACTTC. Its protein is CASSLDPSGYEQYF.

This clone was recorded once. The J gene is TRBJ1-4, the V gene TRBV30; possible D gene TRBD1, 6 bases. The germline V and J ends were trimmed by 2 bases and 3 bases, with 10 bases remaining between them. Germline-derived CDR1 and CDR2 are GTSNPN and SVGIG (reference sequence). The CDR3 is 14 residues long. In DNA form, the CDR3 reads TGTGCCTGGAGTTACCAGGGGCCTAATGAAAAACTGTTTTTT. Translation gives CAWSYQGPNEKLFF.